The entry that follows covers one T cell receptor beta chain sequence. Clones were sequenced by immunoSEQ multiplex PCR, and TCRdb holds only the in-frame ones, with some missing. Counted here are about 400,000 clones, around 93% occurring once; the ten biggest clones make up 0.015% to 0.02%. This sample stems from a study of shared T cell receptors in the human thymus. Trimming at V came to 5 bases and at J to 9 bases, leaving 7 bases not matched to a gene. CDR1 is MDHEN, CDR2 SYDVKM, per germline. The CDR3 runs 13 residues. The sequence derives from a human donor. Sample: thymocytes. V is TRBV28 and J is TRBJ2-4; 7 nucleotides agree with TRBD1. The CDR3 DNA follows: TGTGCCAGCAGTCACCCCGACAGGGCCATTCAGTACTTC. Amino acid sequence: CASSHPDRAIQYF.